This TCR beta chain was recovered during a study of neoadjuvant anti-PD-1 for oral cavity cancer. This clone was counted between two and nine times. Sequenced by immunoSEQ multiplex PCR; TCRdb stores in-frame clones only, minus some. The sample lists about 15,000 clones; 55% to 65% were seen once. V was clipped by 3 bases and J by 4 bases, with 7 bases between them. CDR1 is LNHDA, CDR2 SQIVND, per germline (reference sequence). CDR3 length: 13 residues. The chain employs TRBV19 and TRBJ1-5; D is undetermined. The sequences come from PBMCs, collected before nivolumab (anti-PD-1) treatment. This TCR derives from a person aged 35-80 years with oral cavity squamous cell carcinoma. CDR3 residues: CASSIQVNQPQHF. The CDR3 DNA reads TGTGCCAGTAGTATTCAAGTTAATCAGCCCCAGCATTTT.